A single sample is the source of the 20 T cell receptor beta chains below, sequenced in a study of cytomegalovirus exposure and HLA in healthy donors. Assay: immunoSEQ multiplex PCR; the TCRdb copy retains only in-frame clones and omits some. Here the sample spans 150,000 to 200,000 clones, approximately 87% being singletons. The sequencing input was PBMCs. All receptors derive from a woman in her twenties or thirties in good health and CMV-seronegative.

The rearrangement uses TRBV6-5 and TRBJ1-1, with a possible D match to TRBD1 (6 bases). V lost 8 bases and J lost 5, with 12 bases in between. Germline lookup yields CDR1 MNHEY and CDR2 SVGAGI. The CDR3 runs 12 residues. The CDR3 protein is CASGRGRTEAFF. CDR3 in DNA: TGTGCCAGCGGGCGGGGGCGGACTGAAGCTTTCTTT.

The rearrangement joins TRBV4-3 to TRBJ1-1; possible D gene TRBD1, 6 bases. With 0 bases removed from V and 7 bases from J, the gap between germline ends came to 18 bases. The germline CDR1 and CDR2 sequences are LGHNA and YSLEER. The CDR3 runs to 16 residues. The chain's CDR3 is CASSQERGGALGEAFF. DNA of the CDR3: TGCGCCAGCAGCCAAGAACGTGGGGGCGCGTTGGGTGAAGCTTTCTTT.

The J gene is TRBJ2-3, the V gene TRBV28; TRBD2 agrees at 7 bases. This CDR3 comprises 14 residues. Germline lookup yields CDR1 MDHEN and CDR2 SYDVKM. Trimming took 8 bases from V and 7 from J; bases not matched to a gene: 12. The CDR3 sequence is CASDPKGGPYTQYF. The CDR3 nucleotides read TGTGCCAGCGACCCTAAGGGAGGGCCATATACGCAGTATTTT.

V is TRBV6-1 and J is TRBJ1-1; D is unclear. The CDR3 covers 14 residues. Germline V CDR1 and CDR2: MNHNS, SASEGT. The ends were cut back, 8 bases at V and 1 base at J, with 14 bases in the middle. The CDR3 DNA reads as TGTGCCAGCCCCCTTAAGTCAGGGAACACTGAAGCTTTCTTT. This gives the protein CASPLKSGNTEAFF.

J is TRBJ2-7 and V is TRBV11-2, with 12 bases lining up with TRBD2. CDR1 is SGHAT, CDR2 FQNNGV, per germline. Germline trimming cut 5 bases from V and 4 bases from J; bases unmatched to any gene: 9. CDR3 length: 16 amino acids. The chain's CDR3 is CASSTPRTSGGYEQYF. The CDR3 DNA reads TGTGCCAGCAGCACCCCCCGCACTAGCGGGGGGTACGAGCAGTACTTC.

The genes are TRBV12-5 and TRBJ2-6; D not resolved. Trimming pared 1 base from V and 2 bases from J, leaving 0 bases between. The CDR3 is 13 amino acids. Germline CDR1 and CDR2: LGHNT and FRNRAP. The CDR3 sequence is CASGLAGANVLTF. CDR3 bases: TGTGCTAGTGGTTTGGCTGGGGCCAACGTCCTGACTTTC.

The count of this clone is one. The gene calls are TRBV2 and TRBJ1-4, with D unresolved. CDR1 is SNHLY and CDR2 is FYNNEI in the germline V gene. This CDR3 is 16 amino acids long. The V end was cut by 1 base, the J end by 2 bases, with 11 bases between. This chain's CDR3 is CASSEGLGWTNEKLFF. The CDR3 bases are TGTGCCAGCAGTGAAGGGTTAGGGTGGACTAATGAAAAACTGTTTTTT.

This clone was counted a single time. This rearrangement joins TRBV5-5 to TRBJ2-1; 9 bases map to TRBD1. The CDR3 runs to 15 residues. V shed 3 bases and J 3 bases; nucleotides not matched to a gene: 4. Germline V gene sequence: CDR1 SGHKS, CDR2 YYEKEE (reference sequence). In DNA form, the CDR3 reads TGTGCCAGCAGCTCCGGGACAGGGTTCTACAATGAGCAGTTCTTC. Translation: CASSSGTGFYNEQFF.

The chain joins TRBV6-5 to TRBJ1-2; 9 positions match TRBD1. CDR1 and CDR2 (germline): MNHEY, SVGAGI. Germline trimming cut 0 bases from V and 6 bases from J; bases unmatched to any gene: 8. This CDR3 has 16 residues. CDR3 DNA: TGTGCCAGCAGTTACTCTACCGGGACAGGGCAGAATGGCTACACCTTC. It yields the protein CASSYSTGTGQNGYTF.

V gene TRBV5-1 combines with J gene TRBJ1-2, with a tentative D call TRBD1 (5 bases). Germline CDR1 is SGHRS and CDR2 is YFSETQ. V was trimmed by 6 bases and J by 7 bases, leaving 19 bases between them. CDR3 length equals 14 residues. The CDR3: CASTPIGGNGGYTF. The CDR3 nucleotides are TGCGCCAGCACCCCCATTGGGGGGAACGGTGGCTACACCTTC.

V and J are TRBV29-1 and TRBJ2-7; TRBD1 is a possible D gene (6 bases). V was trimmed by 8 bases and J by 0 bases, leaving 14 bases between them. Germline V gene data show CDR1 as SQVTM and CDR2 as ANQGSEA. CDR3 size: 13 residues. As DNA, the CDR3 is TGCAGCAAAACCGGACAGAGCTCCTACGAGCAGTACTTC. Protein: CSKTGQSSYEQYF.

The table lists this clone with a count of one. The V and J genes are TRBV27 and TRBJ2-7; 9 nucleotides agree with TRBD1. V trimming: 6 bases; J trimming: 1 base; junction bases outside the gene matches: 7. Germline values: CDR1 MNHEY, CDR2 SMNVEV (reference sequence). The CDR3 runs to 15 residues. CDR3 coding DNA: TGTGCCAGCAGATCCCCCGGGACAGGGTCCTACGAGCAGTACTTC. Translation: CASRSPGTGSYEQYF.

The V gene is TRBV7-2, the J gene TRBJ2-7; no clear D gene. V was cut by 1 base and J by 2 bases, with 3 bases left in between. Germline V gene data show CDR1 as SGHTA and CDR2 as FQGNSA. The CDR3 is 12 amino acids. The CDR3 loop reads CASSLGAYEQYF. DNA of the CDR3: TGTGCCAGCAGCTTAGGTGCCTACGAGCAGTACTTC.

The CDR3 loop reads CASTYISGQRFSAPLHF. As DNA, the CDR3 is TGTGCCAGCACTTACATATCGGGGCAGAGATTTTCGGCACCCCTCCACTTT. This chain connects TRBV2 to TRBJ1-6; perhaps TRBD1 as D (5 bases). CDR1 and CDR2 (germline): SNHLY, FYNNEI. The CDR3 spans 17 residues. Trimming removed 7 bases at V and 11 bases at J, with 27 bases between.

This clone was picked up one time. The chain is built from TRBV27 and TRBJ2-1; no reliable D call. The CDR3 runs to 14 residues. The V and J ends lost 0 bases and 4 bases respectively, with 7 bases between them. Germline V gene data show CDR1 as MNHEY and CDR2 as SMNVEV (reference sequence). This chain's CDR3 is CASSLSSRYNEQFF. CDR3 nucleotide sequence: TGTGCCAGCAGTTTATCGTCCCGGTACAATGAGCAGTTCTTC.

This clone was counted a few times. V usage is TRBV27 and J usage is TRBJ2-7; a possible D gene is TRBD2 (6 bases). Trimming removed 5 bases from V and 1 base from J, with 12 bases in between. Germline CDR1 is MNHEY and CDR2 is SMNVEV (reference sequence). This CDR3 is 14 amino acids long. The DNA of the CDR3 is TGTGCCAGCAGTCCAGTTGCGGGATCCTACGAGCAGTACTTC. The encoded protein is CASSPVAGSYEQYF.

This clone has a single count. The chain is built from TRBV18 and TRBJ2-7; D might be TRBD1 or TRBD2, each matching 6 bases. The V gene's germline CDR1 is KGHSH and CDR2 LQKENI. The CDR3 covers 15 residues. V gave up 6 bases and J gave up 1 base, with 16 bases separating them. CDR3: CASSHTRGDSYEQYF. The CDR3 DNA sequence: TGTGCCAGCTCCCACACAAGGGGGGATTCCTACGAGCAGTACTTC.

This chain uses TRBV9 with TRBJ1-2; D remains unclear. V was pared by 0 bases and J by 5 bases, with 11 bases between. In germline, CDR1 is SGDLS, CDR2 YYNGEE. The CDR3 covers 14 residues. Here the CDR3 reads CASSVEALGYGYTF. The CDR3 DNA sequence: TGTGCCAGCAGCGTAGAAGCATTGGGATATGGCTACACCTTC.

The chain recombines TRBV5-4 with TRBJ1-1; 8 bases line up with TRBD1. V shed 3 bases, J shed 5 bases, and the junction held 6 bases outside the gene matches. Germline CDR1 reads SGHNT; CDR2 reads YYREEE (reference sequence). The CDR3 loop spans 14 amino acids. Written as DNA, the CDR3 is TGTGCCAGCAGCTGGGACAGGTTAGGGACTGAAGCTTTCTTT. It codes for CASSWDRLGTEAFF.

The V gene is TRBV25-1, the J gene TRBJ1-3, with D maybe TRBD1 (5 bases). The CDR3 length is 14 residues. Trimming pared 6 bases from V and 0 bases from J, leaving 9 bases between. Germline loops: CDR1 MGHDK, CDR2 SYGVNS. CDR3 DNA: TGTGCCAGCAGCGGGACCCCCTCTGGAAACACCATATATTTT. Translation: CASSGTPSGNTIYF. Combining the CDR3 with reference TRBV25-1 and TRBJ1-3 gives the whole variable domain EADIYQTPRYLVIGTGKKITLECSQTMGHDKMYWYQQDPGMELHLIHYSYGVNSTEKGDLSSESTVSRIRTEHFPLTLESARPSHTSQYLCASSGTPSGNTIYFGEGSWLTVV.